This T cell receptor (beta chain) came from a study of cytomegalovirus exposure and HLA in healthy donors. Overall study findings and caveats: Some V segments, including TRBV6-2 and TRBV6-3, were excluded as indistinguishable.

Notes on this clone: Antigen unknown.

It was with 60 Vbeta and 13 Jbeta primers that the PCR ran. Assay: immunoSEQ multiplex PCR; the TCRdb copy retains only in-frame clones and omits some. The table has 150,000 to 200,000 clones, about 72% seen once. CDR3 length: 14 residues. V lost 0 bases and J 2 bases, leaving 8 bases between the germline ends. Germline V gene data show CDR1 as SGDLS and CDR2 as YYNGEE. This clonotype was obtained from a man aged 50 to 59 in good health and CMV-seropositive. The chain recombines TRBV9 with TRBJ1-2, with a tentative D call TRBD1 (6 bases). Sample: PBMCs. In nucleotides, the CDR3 is TGTGCCAGCAGCGTAGAGGGGGAAAACTATGGCTACACCTTC. This encodes CASSVEGENYGYTF.